This TCR beta chain is from a study of beta chain features in type 1 diabetes (dated 2018 in TCRdb). Notes on the research overall: Patients and healthy donors did not differ in mean age, gender distribution, total cell number or subset yield. A total of roughly 100 million sorted cells were examined across all samples, and the number of cells per subset was strongly correlated with RNA yield. The study compared the TCRB repertoires of sorted circulating CD4+ T cell subsets in recently diagnosed type 1 diabetes patients with those in matched healthy donors. Whereas all 30 or so donors provided naive and central memory subsets, regulatory and stem cell-like memory subsets were isolated from just 8 patients and about 8 healthy donors. Study-wide conclusions, independent of this receptor: HLA sub-analyses involved small numbers of individuals, so any influence of HLA type on TCRB rearrangement remained unresolved. Naive, central memory and regulatory TCRB repertoires appeared more similar among patients than among healthy donors. At VDJ recombination sites, type 1 diabetes patients had fewer insertions and more deleted nucleotides, which implies abnormalities in thymic rearrangement. PCR might favor shorter templates, but patient and control samples were amplified and corrected together, so any skew would affect both groups equally. Because cDNA rather than genomic DNA was sequenced, highly expressing activated cells could have been over-represented, although no difference in activation and CD3 levels was found between groups. Type 1 diabetes patients showed a moderate but significant shortening of TCRB CDR3 length in all four CD4+ subsets.

This clone has a handful of counts. Its binding antigen is unknown. No clone much larger than this one lies a single base away; base qualities are absent. The entire amount of isolated RNA was reverse transcribed using the High Capacity cDNA Reverse Transcription Kit, so the sequenced TCRB transcripts were expressed ones. Naive, central memory and regulatory T cell samples underwent deep immunoSEQ sequencing, averaging about 3.3 million total reads per sample. Sorted cells were lysed in RLT buffer and RNA was extracted with DNase-treated RNeasy Micro or Mini kits, depending on cell number. To prevent cross-contamination, every cell subset was processed on its own, while patient and healthy donor samples were processed together. The immunoSEQ multiplex PCR was used to amplify TCRB sequences from cDNA, generating 87-bp fragments that spanned the CDR3 region. Sequencing of the amplicons was done on the Illumina HiSeq platform. For the original study's pipeline: Synthetic template baselines were used to correct PCR bias computationally, reads within Hamming distance 2 were collapsed together, and singletons that could not be merged were discarded. Reads were aligned to IMGT to assign V, D and J genes, CDR3 length, and insertions or deletions at six rearrangement sites. Within each subset, clonotype counts were normalized to the number of sorted cells before true diversity and Gini coefficients were calculated with the tcR R package. The overlap coefficient, calculated on TCRB nucleotide sequences, was used to measure repertoire sharing. TCRdb stores this immuneACCESS table with in-frame sequences only. Part of the clones is absent; in the studies checked, under half of the shortfall reflects unresolved V genes, and no reason is known for the rest. V, J and clone size derive from that table, while D and trimming were established from the DNA sequence. This sample has about 290,000 clones in its table, and about 7.8% of those were observed once. The ten largest clones represent over 0.8% of the sample.

At the junction V is shortened by 2 bases and J by 1 base, with 10 bases in between. In the germline V gene, CDR1 corresponds to SGHTA and CDR2 to FQGTGA. CDR3 length: 15 amino acids, cysteine to phenylalanine. Only the CDR3 DNA stays, 45 bases, in frame from base 1. Each donor gave one peripheral blood draw, averaging about 120 mL, which was collected into heparinised tubes. A BD FACSAria II and a panel including CD45RO, CCR7, CD25, CD127, CD95 and CD27 were used to sort naive, central memory, regulatory and stem cell-like memory CD4+ T cells. All sorted populations exceeded 95% purity. PBMCs were separated immediately by Lymphoprep density gradient centrifugation and were stained directly, without being cultured. To minimize batch effects, samples were stained and sorted in pairs, one healthy donor with one patient per experiment.

The TCR sequence derives from a young woman in good health. Specimen: central memory CD4+ T cells from blood. Rearrangement joined TRBV7-3 to TRBJ2-3; the D gene is possibly TRBD2, with 5 bases matching. The encoded CDR3 is CASSLLKLGTDTQYF. The nucleotide sequence reads as follows: TGTGCCAGCAGCTTACTCAAACTAGGCACAGATACGCAGTATTTT. The CDR3 plus the reference TRBV7-3 and TRBJ2-3 genes for the other parts give the full variable domain: GAGVSQTPSNKVTEKGKYVELRCDPISGHTALYWYRQSLGQGPEFLIYFQGTGAADDSGLPNDRFFAVRPEGSVSTLKIQRTERGDSAVYLCASSLLKLGTDTQYFGPGTRLTVL.